This T cell receptor (beta chain) is drawn from a study of blood T cell repertoires in COVID-19. Study context: COVID-19 samples, acute and convalescent, were from the United States, Italy and Spain.

Authors' processing steps: How many nucleated cells were present was estimated from reference gene primer amplification. Clones were sequenced by immunoSEQ multiplex PCR, and TCRdb holds only the in-frame ones, with some missing. Clone size and the V and J calls come from that table; the DNA yielded D and trimming. The table includes roughly 340,000 clones, about 90% detected once. CDR3 length: 13 residues. Germline CDR1 and CDR2: SGHNT and YENEEA. With 6 bases clipped from V and 6 bases from J, the junction kept 5 bases outside the gene matches. The sequence derives from a woman under 30 who had recovered from COVID-19. Input material: peripheral blood. This sequence joins TRBV11-3 and TRBJ1-2, with 9 nucleotides matching TRBD1. In nucleotides, the CDR3 is TGTGCCAGCAGTCGGGACAGGGCAAATGGCTACACCTTC. This gives the protein CASSRDRANGYTF.